This TCR beta chain derives from a study of blood T cell repertoires in COVID-19. Overall study context: Italy, Spain and the United States were the sources of the convalescent and acute COVID-19 samples. From T cells, B-cell-depleted T cells, or PBMCs came the material, which was cDNA or gDNA.

Between the trimmed V and J ends, which lost 1 base and 9 bases, there was a span of 16 bases. Germline V gene sequence: CDR1 GTSNPN, CDR2 SVGIG (reference sequence). There are 13 residues in the CDR3. Original processing notes: Amplification from reference gene primers served as the basis for estimated nucleated cell counts. Libraries were prepared by immunoSEQ multiplex PCR; TCRdb keeps only in-frame clonotypes and omits some of them. V, J and clone size are those of that table, while D and trimming were read from the DNA. The profile shows under 300,000 clones, roughly nine tenths of them singletons. Seattle enrolled patients during active infection and tracked them longitudinally.

Input material: peripheral blood. The rearrangement uses TRBV30 and TRBJ2-7; D may be TRBD2 (5 bases). The TCR comes from a woman younger than 45 with COVID-19, enrolled during active disease. The CDR3 protein is CAWSGGKAHPQYF. Here the CDR3 DNA reads TGTGCCTGGAGTGGAGGGAAGGCCCACCCGCAGTACTTC.